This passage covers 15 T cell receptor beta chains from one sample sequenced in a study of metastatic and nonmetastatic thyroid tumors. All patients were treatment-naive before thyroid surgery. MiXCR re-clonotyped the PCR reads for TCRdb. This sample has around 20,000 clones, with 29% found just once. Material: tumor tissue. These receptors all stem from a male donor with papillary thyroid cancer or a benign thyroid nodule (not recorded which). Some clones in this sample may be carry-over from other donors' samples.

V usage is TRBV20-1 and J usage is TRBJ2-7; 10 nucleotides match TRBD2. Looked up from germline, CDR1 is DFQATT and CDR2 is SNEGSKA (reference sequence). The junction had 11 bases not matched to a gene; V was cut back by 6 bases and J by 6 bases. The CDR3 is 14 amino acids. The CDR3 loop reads CSAIPGTSELEQYF. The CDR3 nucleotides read TGCAGTGCCATCCCCGGGACTAGCGAGCTCGAGCAGTACTTC.

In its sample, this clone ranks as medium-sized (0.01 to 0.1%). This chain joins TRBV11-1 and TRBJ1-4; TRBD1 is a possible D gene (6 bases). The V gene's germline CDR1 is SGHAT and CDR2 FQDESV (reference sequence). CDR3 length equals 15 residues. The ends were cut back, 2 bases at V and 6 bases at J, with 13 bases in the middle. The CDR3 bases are TGTGCCAGCAGCTTAACACAGGGATTTGATGAAAAACTGTTTTTT. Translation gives CASSLTQGFDEKLFF.

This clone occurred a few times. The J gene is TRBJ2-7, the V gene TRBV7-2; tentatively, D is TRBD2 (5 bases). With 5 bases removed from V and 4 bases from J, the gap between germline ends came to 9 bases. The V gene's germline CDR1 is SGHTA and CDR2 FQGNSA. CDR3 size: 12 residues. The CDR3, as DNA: TGTGCCAGCAGCCAGACTAAATACGAGCAGTACTTC. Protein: CASSQTKYEQYF.

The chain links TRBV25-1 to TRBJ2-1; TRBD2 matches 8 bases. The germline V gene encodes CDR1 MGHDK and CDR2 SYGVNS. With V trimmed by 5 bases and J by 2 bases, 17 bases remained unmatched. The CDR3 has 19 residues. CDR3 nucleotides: TGTGCCAGCAGTCCGTCGACGGTAACTAGCGGCAATACCTACAATGAGCAGTTCTTC. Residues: CASSPSTVTSGNTYNEQFF. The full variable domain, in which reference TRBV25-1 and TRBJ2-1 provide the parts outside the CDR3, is EADIYQTPRYLVIGTGKKITLECSQTMGHDKMYWYQQDPGMELHLIHYSYGVNSTEKGDLSSESTVSRIRTEHFPLTLESARPSHTSQYLCASSPSTVTSGNTYNEQFFGPGTRLTVL.

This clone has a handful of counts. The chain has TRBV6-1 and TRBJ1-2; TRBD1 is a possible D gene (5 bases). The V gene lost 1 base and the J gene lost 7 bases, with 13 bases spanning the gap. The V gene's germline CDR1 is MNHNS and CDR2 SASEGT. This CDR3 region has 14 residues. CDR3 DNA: TGTGCCAGCAGTGAAGGCTTTTCAGGGTTTGGCTACACCTTC. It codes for CASSEGFSGFGYTF.

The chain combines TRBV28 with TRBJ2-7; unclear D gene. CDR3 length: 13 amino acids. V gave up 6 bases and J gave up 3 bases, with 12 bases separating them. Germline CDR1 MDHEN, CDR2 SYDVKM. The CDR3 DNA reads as TGTGCCAGCAGGTTTGGGTCCAACTACGAGCAGTACTTC. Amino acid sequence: CASRFGSNYEQYF.

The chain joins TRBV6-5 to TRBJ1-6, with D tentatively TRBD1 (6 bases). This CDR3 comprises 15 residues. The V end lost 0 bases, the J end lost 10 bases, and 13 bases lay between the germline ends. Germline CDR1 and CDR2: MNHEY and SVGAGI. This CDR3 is CASSYSQGIGSPLHF. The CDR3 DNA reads TGTGCCAGCAGTTACTCGCAGGGGATAGGATCACCCCTCCACTTT.

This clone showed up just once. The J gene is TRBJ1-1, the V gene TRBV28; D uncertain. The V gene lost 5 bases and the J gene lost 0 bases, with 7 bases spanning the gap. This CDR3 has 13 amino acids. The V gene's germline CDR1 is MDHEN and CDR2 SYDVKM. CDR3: CASSTTMNTEAFF. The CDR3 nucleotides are TGTGCCAGCAGTACGACGATGAACACTGAAGCTTTCTTT.

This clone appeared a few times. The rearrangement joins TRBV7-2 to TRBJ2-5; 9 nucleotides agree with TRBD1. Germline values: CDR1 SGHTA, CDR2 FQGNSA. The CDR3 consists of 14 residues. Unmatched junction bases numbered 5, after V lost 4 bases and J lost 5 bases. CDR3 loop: CASSSRDRAETQYF. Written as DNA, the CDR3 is TGTGCCAGCAGCTCGCGGGACAGGGCGGAGACCCAGTACTTC.

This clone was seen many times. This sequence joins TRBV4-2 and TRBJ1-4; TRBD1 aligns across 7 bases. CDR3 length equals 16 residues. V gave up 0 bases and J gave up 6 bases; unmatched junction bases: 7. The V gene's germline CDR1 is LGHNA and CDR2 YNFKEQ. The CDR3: CASSQDRGVGDEKLFF. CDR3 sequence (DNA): TGTGCCAGCAGCCAAGACAGGGGGGTCGGTGATGAAAAACTGTTTTTT.

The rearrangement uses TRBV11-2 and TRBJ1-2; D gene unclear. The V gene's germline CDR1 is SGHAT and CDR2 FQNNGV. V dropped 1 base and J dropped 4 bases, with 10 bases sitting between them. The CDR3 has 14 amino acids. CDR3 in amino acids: CASSLGIGSYGYTF. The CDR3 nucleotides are TGTGCCAGCAGCTTAGGGATTGGCAGCTATGGCTACACCTTC.

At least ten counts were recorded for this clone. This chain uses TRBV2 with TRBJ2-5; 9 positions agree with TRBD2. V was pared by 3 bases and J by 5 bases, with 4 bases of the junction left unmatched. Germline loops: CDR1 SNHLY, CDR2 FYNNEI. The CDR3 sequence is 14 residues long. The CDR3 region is CASSDGGGVETQYF. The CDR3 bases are TGTGCCAGCAGTGATGGCGGGGGGGTTGAGACCCAGTACTTC.

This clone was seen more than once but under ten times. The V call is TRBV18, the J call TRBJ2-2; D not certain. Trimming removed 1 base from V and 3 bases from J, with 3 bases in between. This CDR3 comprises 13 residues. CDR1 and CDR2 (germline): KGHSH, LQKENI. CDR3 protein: CASSPQDTGELFF. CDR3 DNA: TGTGCCAGCTCACCACAGGACACCGGGGAGCTGTTTTTT.

CDR3 sequence reads: CASGDRGNTGELFF. The CDR3 region has the DNA TGTGCCAGCGGGGACAGGGGAAACACCGGGGAGCTGTTTTTT. The gene calls are TRBV28 and TRBJ2-2; 10 nucleotides agree with TRBD1. V lost 8 bases to trimming and J lost 2 bases; unmatched junction nucleotides: 2. The CDR3 loop spans 14 amino acids. Germline V gene lookup returns CDR1 MDHEN and CDR2 SYDVKM.

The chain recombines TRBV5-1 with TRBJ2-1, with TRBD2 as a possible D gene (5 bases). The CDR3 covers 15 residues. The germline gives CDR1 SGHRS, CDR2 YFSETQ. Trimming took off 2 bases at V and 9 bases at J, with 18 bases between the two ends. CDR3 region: CASSLATRGLGEQFF. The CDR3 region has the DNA TGCGCCAGCAGCTTAGCAACTAGAGGCTTGGGTGAGCAGTTCTTC.